The source of this T cell receptor beta chain is a study of shared clonotypes between healthy human individuals. Across the study: The study drew on a couple of women and a few men aged 18 to 49 as donors.

CDR1 is SEHNR, CDR2 FQNEAQ, per germline (reference sequence). This CDR3 spans 17 amino acids. V lost 4 bases, J lost 6 bases, and 14 bases stayed unmatched. As concerns this clone: Its specificity is unknown.

Study results and caveats: Naive subsets, compared against memory subsets, generally had larger estimated richness values.

Sorted-subset replicate PCRs used around 200 ng DNA, some 33,000 T cell genomes. Clones were read by immunoSEQ multiplex PCR, and TCRdb kept only the in-frame ones, dropping some. The sample contains 2.3 million or so clones, 85% to 95% of which appear only once. This rearrangement joins TRBV7-9 to TRBJ2-1, with 8 bases aligning to TRBD2. What was sequenced was naive CD4+ T cells from PBMCs. Subset denoted: CD45RA+ positively selected. This TCR was recovered from a man younger than 35 in good health. Some clones in this sample may be carry-over from other donors' samples. CDR3 nucleotide sequence: TGTGCCAGCAGCTCATCCGGAGCGGGAGAAGGTTTCAATGAGCAGTTCTTC. Residues: CASSSSGAGEGFNEQFF.